A single sample is the source of the 30 T cell receptor beta chains below, sequenced in a study of cytomegalovirus exposure and HLA in healthy donors. PCR amplification relied on 60 Vbeta primers (plus 13 Jbeta primers). The protocol was immunoSEQ multiplex PCR, while the TCRdb copy is restricted to in-frame clones and leaves out a portion. This listing includes about 35,000 clones. The source material was PBMCs. These receptors were obtained from a middle-aged woman in good health and CMV-seropositive.

This chain connects TRBV10-3 to TRBJ1-3; 12 bases are a match to TRBD1. The trim removed 6 bases at V and 0 bases at J, leaving 3 bases unmatched. This CDR3 comprises 16 residues. Germline V CDR1 and CDR2: ENHRY, SYGVKD. The CDR3 region has the DNA TGTGCCATCAGCGGGACAGGGGGCTTCTCTGGAAACACCATATATTTT. It is translated as CAISGTGGFSGNTIYF.

The CDR3 DNA reads as TGTGCCAGCAGGGCTAGCGGATCCTACGAGCAGTACTTC. It specifies CASRASGSYEQYF. The chain combines TRBV27 with TRBJ2-7, with 7 bases matching TRBD2. Germline trimming cut 6 bases from V and 1 base from J; bases unmatched to any gene: 3. The CDR3 covers 13 residues. Germline values: CDR1 MNHEY, CDR2 SMNVEV (reference sequence).

The chain recombines TRBV7-2 with TRBJ2-7; no clear D. Deletions cut 3 bases from V and 2 bases from J, with 8 bases between. CDR1 and CDR2 (germline): SGHTA, FQGNSA. CDR3 length: 13 amino acids. The DNA of the CDR3 is TGTGCCAGCAGCTTTACCGGTGCCTACGAGCAGTACTTC. As protein: CASSFTGAYEQYF. Full variable domain (outside the CDR3, taken from reference TRBV7-2 and TRBJ2-7): GAGVSQSPSNKVTEKGKDVELRCDPISGHTALYWYRQSLGQGLEFLIYFQGNSAPDKSGLPSDRFSAERTGGSVSTLTIQRTQQEDSAVYLCASSFTGAYEQYFGPGTRLTVT.

This chain uses TRBV6-5 with TRBJ2-3; 7 bases are a match to TRBD1. The CDR3 is made up of 13 amino acids. V gave up 5 bases and J gave up 4 bases; unmatched junction bases: 3. The germline V gene has CDR1 MNHEY and CDR2 SVGAGI. CDR3 sequence reads: CASSTTGPDTQYF. The CDR3 coding sequence is TGTGCCAGCAGTACGACAGGGCCAGATACGCAGTATTTT.

The V gene is TRBV5-1, the J gene TRBJ2-5; D not certain. Trimming took 4 bases from V and 5 from J, leaving 9 bases between them. The CDR3 sequence is 12 residues long. Germline V gene data show CDR1 as SGHRS and CDR2 as YFSETQ. The CDR3 DNA reads as TGCGCCAGCAGCCAAACGCAGGAGACCCAGTACTTC. Its translation: CASSQTQETQYF.

The genes are TRBV30 and TRBJ2-7; a possible D gene is TRBD2 (6 bases). Germline assignment: CDR1 GTSNPN and CDR2 SVGIG (reference sequence). This CDR3 is built from 12 residues. V was trimmed by 1 base and J by 5 bases, leaving 9 bases between them. The CDR3 region is CAWSGGIHEQYF. The CDR3 DNA reads TGTGCCTGGAGTGGCGGGATCCACGAGCAGTACTTC.

The rearrangement uses TRBV5-6 and TRBJ1-4; D is ambiguous. V gave up 1 base and J gave up 7 bases, with 5 bases separating them. The length of the CDR3 is 12 residues. Germline lookup yields CDR1 SGHDT and CDR2 YYEEEE. The CDR3 region is CASSLLGEKLFF. CDR3 nucleotides: TGTGCCAGCAGCTTGCTCGGTGAAAAACTGTTTTTT.

The genes are TRBV19 and TRBJ1-4; D perhaps matches TRBD1 (6 bases). CDR3 size: 15 residues. V lost 5 bases to trimming and J lost 8 bases, with 18 bases between them. CDR1 and CDR2 from the germline V gene are LNHDA and SQIVND (reference sequence). The CDR3 sequence: CASSPRGGEREKLFF. CDR3 DNA sequence: TGTGCCAGTAGTCCTAGGGGGGGCGAAAGGGAAAAACTGTTTTTT.

The chain links TRBV19 to TRBJ1-5, with 8 bases matching TRBD1. The CDR3 runs to 15 residues. Germline loops: CDR1 LNHDA, CDR2 SQIVND (reference sequence). The trim removed 3 bases at V and 6 bases at J, leaving 7 bases unmatched. The CDR3 protein is CASSIFQGARQPQHF. The CDR3 DNA follows: TGTGCCAGTAGTATTTTCCAGGGGGCCCGTCAGCCCCAGCATTTT. Full variable domain (missing parts from reference TRBV19 and TRBJ1-5): DGGITQSPKYLFRKEGQNVTLSCEQNLNHDAMYWYRQDPGQGLRLIYYSQIVNDFQKGDIAEGYSVSREKKESFPLTVTSAQKNPTAFYLCASSIFQGARQPQHFGDGTRLSIL.

The J gene is TRBJ1-2, the V gene TRBV6-6; weak D call: TRBD1 (6 bases). V was shortened by 6 bases and J by 4 bases, with 12 bases between the two germline ends. The CDR3 runs to 13 residues. The V gene's germline CDR1 is MNHNY and CDR2 SVGAGI (reference sequence). CDR3 amino acids: CASRRGSGYGYTF. In DNA, the CDR3 is TGTGCCAGCAGGAGGGGGAGCGGCTATGGCTACACCTTC.

J is TRBJ2-7 and V is TRBV7-6; tentative D call: TRBD2 (5 bases). V was trimmed by 5 bases and J by 5 bases, leaving 19 bases between them. Germline lookup yields CDR1 SGHVS and CDR2 FNYEAQ. The CDR3 is 15 residues long. CDR3 in amino acids: CASSLSTGFVDEQYF. CDR3 sequence (DNA): TGTGCCAGCAGCCTTAGCACGGGGTTCGTGGACGAGCAGTACTTC.

The chain has TRBV25-1 and TRBJ2-7; weak D call: TRBD1 (6 bases). Germline assignment: CDR1 MGHDK and CDR2 SYGVNS. Trimming removed 1 base from V and 1 base from J, with 8 bases in between. The CDR3 length is 14 residues. As DNA, the CDR3 is TGTGCCAGCAGTGAATTAGGACAGTCCTACGAGCAGTACTTC. Protein sequence: CASSELGQSYEQYF.

The V gene is TRBV6-5, the J gene TRBJ2-7, with 7 positions matching TRBD2. Looked up from germline, CDR1 is MNHEY and CDR2 is SVGAGI. After removal of 10 bases from V and 3 bases from J, the junction contained 15 bases not matched to a gene. The CDR3 runs to 15 residues. The CDR3 is CATRGGSNPNYEQYF. Here the CDR3 DNA reads TGTGCCACCCGGGGAGGGTCAAATCCCAACTACGAGCAGTACTTC.

The chain carries TRBV20-1 and TRBJ2-7, with D possibly matching TRBD2 (6 bases). Trimming took off 3 bases at V and 5 bases at J, with 8 bases between the two ends. Germline loops: CDR1 DFQATT, CDR2 SNEGSKA (reference sequence). This CDR3 has 11 amino acids. The CDR3 nucleotides read TGCAGTGCTAGGACTAGACACGAGCAGTACTTC. Residues: CSARTRHEQYF.

The chain is built from TRBV5-1 and TRBJ2-7; D perhaps matches TRBD2 (5 bases). CDR1 is SGHRS, CDR2 YFSETQ, per germline. The CDR3 loop spans 14 amino acids. Deletions cut 4 bases from V and 2 bases from J, with 13 bases between. The CDR3 coding sequence is TGCGCCAGCAGCACTAGAGTAGACGCCTACGAGCAGTACTTC. Its protein is CASSTRVDAYEQYF.

The chain links TRBV7-9 to TRBJ2-3; D gene ambiguous. CDR3 length: 12 amino acids. V was trimmed by 3 bases and J by 6 bases, leaving 7 bases between them. Germline lookup yields CDR1 SEHNR and CDR2 FQNEAQ (reference sequence). CDR3 amino acids: CASSFPRDTQYF. The CDR3 DNA reads TGTGCCAGCAGCTTTCCTCGGGATACGCAGTATTTT.

The V gene is TRBV7-8, the J gene TRBJ1-1; tentatively, D is TRBD1 (5 bases). The V gene lost 5 bases and the J gene lost 2 bases, with 12 bases spanning the gap. Looked up from germline, CDR1 is SGHVS and CDR2 is FQNEAQ. CDR3 length: 14 residues. CDR3 region: CASSLERGNTEAFF. The DNA of the CDR3 is TGTGCCAGCAGCCTTGAAAGGGGAAACACTGAAGCTTTCTTT.

The chain is built from TRBV28 and TRBJ2-7, with 12 bases matching TRBD2. The junction had 9 bases not matched to a gene; V was cut back by 3 bases and J by 0 bases. Germline assignment: CDR1 MDHEN and CDR2 SYDVKM. CDR3 length equals 18 residues. The CDR3 loop reads CASSFSGLAGWPSYEQYF. CDR3 DNA: TGTGCCAGCAGTTTTTCCGGACTAGCGGGGTGGCCCTCCTACGAGCAGTACTTC.

The chain joins TRBV11-2 to TRBJ1-1; 8 bases are shared with TRBD1. CDR3 length equals 14 residues. The ends lost 5 bases at V and 0 bases at J; junction bases unmatched: 2. Germline CDR1 SGHAT, CDR2 FQNNGV. CDR3 residues: CASSPTGVNTEAFF. The CDR3 nucleotides are TGTGCCAGCAGCCCGACAGGGGTGAACACTGAAGCTTTCTTT.

The chain recombines TRBV13 with TRBJ2-7, with D perhaps TRBD2 (6 bases). The germline V gene encodes CDR1 PRHDT and CDR2 FYEKMQ (reference sequence). The CDR3 contains 14 residues. With 3 bases removed from V and 1 base from J, the gap between germline ends came to 10 bases. The DNA for the CDR3 is TGTGCCAGCAGCTTCCACGGGAGATCCTACGAGCAGTACTTC. It specifies CASSFHGRSYEQYF.

The rearrangement links TRBV10-1 to TRBJ2-3, with D tentatively TRBD2 (5 bases). This CDR3 has 13 amino acids. From germline, CDR1 is WNHNN and CDR2 SYGVQD (reference sequence). V lost 5 bases and J 3 bases, leaving 9 bases between the germline ends. CDR3 bases: TGCGCCAGCAGTCCGTCGGGGACAGATACGCAGTATTTT. Protein: CASSPSGTDTQYF.

The gene calls are TRBV6-5 and TRBJ2-7, with 7 nucleotides matching TRBD1. V dropped 10 bases and J dropped 2; count of bases not matched to a gene: 8. This CDR3 region has 13 residues. The germline gives CDR1 MNHEY, CDR2 SVGAGI. The CDR3 sequence is CATTRDSAYEQYF. CDR3 bases: TGTGCCACGACCAGGGACAGCGCCTACGAGCAGTACTTC.

As regards this clone: Other DNA sequences of this sample code for an identical CDR3. The genes are TRBV10-1 and TRBJ2-7; D is unclear. The germline V gene encodes CDR1 WNHNN and CDR2 SYGVQD (reference sequence). The CDR3 is 14 residues long. The germline V and J ends were trimmed by 3 bases and 0 bases, with 9 bases remaining between them. CDR3 amino acids: CASSDSGSSYEQYF. In nucleotides, the CDR3 is TGCGCCAGCAGTGACAGTGGCAGCTCCTACGAGCAGTACTTC.

The J gene is TRBJ2-7, the V gene TRBV7-6, with 10 bases aligning to TRBD1. CDR1 and CDR2 from the germline V gene are SGHVS and FNYEAQ. This CDR3 is built from 14 residues. V was pared by 5 bases and J by 3 bases, with 4 bases of the junction left unmatched. The CDR3 coding sequence is TGTGCCAGCAGCCCGGGGGACAGGGGCTACGAGCAGTACTTC. Amino acid sequence: CASSPGDRGYEQYF.

The rearrangement links TRBV6-5 to TRBJ2-7, with a possible D match to TRBD2 (6 bases). This CDR3 is 14 amino acids long. Per germline, CDR1 MNHEY and CDR2 SVGAGI. Trimming shortened V by 7 bases and J by 2 bases, and 15 bases separated the two germline ends. The CDR3 spells CASNRDSFAYEQYF. In nucleotides, the CDR3 is TGTGCCAGCAACCGGGACTCCTTCGCCTACGAGCAGTACTTC.

The chain recombines TRBV5-4 with TRBJ1-1, with D unclear. The germline V gene has CDR1 SGHNT and CDR2 YYREEE (reference sequence). CDR3 length: 12 residues. V was trimmed by 0 bases and J by 11 bases, leaving 11 bases between them. This chain's CDR3 is CASSLGSFNAFF. The CDR3 bases are TGTGCCAGCAGCTTGGGCAGTTTTAATGCTTTCTTT.

The V call is TRBV29-1, the J call TRBJ1-2; a weak D match, TRBD1 (5 bases). This CDR3 has 16 amino acids. Trimming cost V 1 base and J 3 bases, with 18 bases left between them. The germline CDR1 and CDR2 sequences are SQVTM and ANQGSEA. The CDR3 spells CSVEAVGRPGYYGYTF. CDR3 coding DNA: TGCAGCGTTGAAGCAGTGGGGCGTCCGGGCTACTATGGCTACACCTTC.

The V call is TRBV6-1, the J call TRBJ1-2, with 7 bases identical to TRBD1. The CDR3 is 14 residues long. In germline, CDR1 is MNHNS, CDR2 SASEGT. J gave up 7 bases and V 6 bases, and 11 bases lay outside the gene matches. The CDR3 DNA reads TGTGCCAGCAGAAGGACAGGAGAAGCTATTGGCTACACCTTC. The encoded protein is CASRRTGEAIGYTF.

This rearrangement joins TRBV7-2 to TRBJ2-5; 7 nucleotides match TRBD2. The germline V gene encodes CDR1 SGHTA and CDR2 FQGNSA. The CDR3 has 13 amino acids. Trimming took 5 bases from V and 4 from J; bases not matched to a gene: 4. CDR3 coding DNA: TGTGCCAGCAGCGGCGGGAGAAGAGAGACCCAGTACTTC. Protein product: CASSGGRRETQYF.

V and J are TRBV7-9 and TRBJ1-2; 12 bases align to TRBD1. Germline CDR1 is SEHNR and CDR2 is FQNEAQ (reference sequence). The CDR3 length is 16 residues. Losses at the gene ends were 1 base for V and 8 bases for J; bases not matched to a gene: 8. The DNA of the CDR3 is TGTGCCAGCAGCTTAGGGCGCGGGACAGGGGGCGAGGGCTACACCTTC. Protein product: CASSLGRGTGGEGYTF.